Listed below are T cell receptor beta chains from one sample, sequenced in a study of T cells in tumors after PD-1 blockade. Profiling relied on immunoSEQ multiplex PCR, and the TCRdb table lists in-frame clones only, not all of them. This table has around 60,000 clones, around four fifths appearing once. The material was PBMCs, obtained before anti-PD-1 treatment. These receptors all stem from a human donor with basal cell carcinoma. CDR3s include the opening cysteine and the closing phenylalanine or tryptophan. The order of the fields is V gene, clone size, CDR3 protein. The size entry is marked missing in some rows and otherwise reads once, few, many or a size class.

v_gene: TRBV19
abundance: NA
CDR3aa: CASSIVGREKTQYF

v_gene: TRBV7-9
abundance: NA
CDR3aa: CASSSGYRSSGYTF

v_gene: TRBV5-6
abundance: few
CDR3aa: CASSYGVSYEQYF

v_gene: TRBV27
abundance: NA
CDR3aa: CASSRGPYEQYF

v_gene: TRBV5-8
abundance: NA
CDR3aa: CASSLVAGGDEKLFF

v_gene: TRBV30
abundance: NA
CDR3aa: CAWSARKGQPQHF

v_gene: TRBV4-1
abundance: NA
CDR3aa: CASSQQDEREDEKLFF

v_gene: TRBV11-1
abundance: NA
CDR3aa: CASSLGGVNEQFF

v_gene: TRBV10-3
abundance: once
CDR3aa: CAISEGQGSQETQYF

v_gene: TRBV7-8
abundance: few
CDR3aa: CASTQRDRGINTNTGELFF

v_gene: TRBV6-4
abundance: NA
CDR3aa: CASSLTARNTEAFF

v_gene: TRBV12-3/TRBV12-4
abundance: NA
CDR3aa: CASSLARDGYTF

v_gene: TRBV5-1
abundance: NA
CDR3aa: CASSSTGTTSTADTQYF

v_gene: TRBV2
abundance: NA
CDR3aa: CASSAIPHGNTEAFF

v_gene: TRBV3-1/TRBV3-2
abundance: NA
CDR3aa: CASSQRGGTDTQYF

v_gene: TRBV6-5
abundance: few
CDR3aa: CASSYSYGENYGYTF

v_gene: TRBV18
abundance: NA
CDR3aa: CASSSIKNTEAFF

v_gene: TRBV11-3
abundance: few
CDR3aa: CASSLASVRGNTGELFF

v_gene: TRBV7-9
abundance: NA
CDR3aa: CASSQGVRGDTQYF

v_gene: TRBV7-2
abundance: NA
CDR3aa: CASSLSGRTDTQYF

v_gene: TRBV9
abundance: NA
CDR3aa: CASSVATGLSEQFF

v_gene: TRBV5-1
abundance: NA
CDR3aa: CASSLLAGGHNEQFF

v_gene: TRBV11-1
abundance: NA
CDR3aa: CASSFMTGAEDGYTF

v_gene: TRBV2
abundance: NA
CDR3aa: CASSFTSPMADTQYF

v_gene: TRBV18
abundance: NA
CDR3aa: CASSPSTLTDTQYF

v_gene: TRBV7-9
abundance: NA
CDR3aa: CASSLGTASSYNSPLHF

v_gene: TRBV5-1
abundance: NA
CDR3aa: CASSMDRANEQFF

v_gene: TRBV7-6
abundance: NA
CDR3aa: CASSLATETQYF

v_gene: TRBV12-2
abundance: NA
CDR3aa: CASRARGRGQMNTEAFF

v_gene: TRBV4-1
abundance: NA
CDR3aa: CASSPQGTRAYGYTF

v_gene: TRBV27
abundance: NA
CDR3aa: CASSFDRGLGEQYF

v_gene: TRBV29-1
abundance: NA
CDR3aa: CSVDKGGDRTEAFF

v_gene: TRBV28
abundance: NA
CDR3aa: CASSSSGQVMVPQHF

v_gene: TRBV5-1
abundance: NA
CDR3aa: CASSLDPTRETQYF

v_gene: TRBV5-1
abundance: NA
CDR3aa: CASSLGTGDNEQFF

v_gene: TRBV6-5
abundance: NA
CDR3aa: CASHSGATYEQYF

v_gene: TRBV5-1
abundance: NA
CDR3aa: CASSPSLYEGTEAFF

v_gene: TRBV6-6
abundance: NA
CDR3aa: CASSPNDGGSYFTTNEKLFF

v_gene: TRBV10-1
abundance: NA
CDR3aa: CASSSGGAKNIQYF

v_gene: TRBV7-9
abundance: NA
CDR3aa: CASSLIGLGGGEQYF

v_gene: TRBV24-1
abundance: NA
CDR3aa: CATSLGTATANYGYTF

v_gene: TRBV11-3
abundance: NA
CDR3aa: CASSPGGQGGTGELFF

v_gene: TRBV7-3
abundance: once
CDR3aa: CASSLIWGTEQYF

v_gene: TRBV7-6
abundance: NA
CDR3aa: CASSGVAGGRETQYF

v_gene: TRBV7-6
abundance: NA
CDR3aa: CASSLRTADAGGYTF

v_gene: TRBV5-1
abundance: NA
CDR3aa: CASSLEGGGNTEAFF

v_gene: TRBV11-1
abundance: NA
CDR3aa: CASSPSPDGSYEQYF

v_gene: TRBV3-1/TRBV3-2
abundance: NA
CDR3aa: CASSQILGTLATNEKLFF

v_gene: TRBV20-1
abundance: NA
CDR3aa: CSASDLGYSNQPQHF

v_gene: TRBV5-4
abundance: NA
CDR3aa: CASSFYRDTGELFF

v_gene: TRBV3-1/TRBV3-2
abundance: NA
CDR3aa: CASSQGGAGEYQETQYF

v_gene: TRBV9
abundance: NA
CDR3aa: CASSETSGGAAAQYF

v_gene: TRBV11-3
abundance: NA
CDR3aa: CASSLHSYEQYF